One sample yielded the 26 T cell receptor beta chains listed below, sequenced in a study of technical replicates of blood from several donors. The protocol was immunoSEQ multiplex PCR, while the TCRdb copy is restricted to in-frame clones and leaves out a portion. The sample shows over 90,000 clones, about 95% of them seen only once. Sequenced sample: T cells isolated from PBMCs. The receptors derive from a human donor in good health.

This clone was seen a handful of times. The chain carries TRBV27 and TRBJ2-1; D is ambiguous. V gave up 6 bases and J gave up 1 base, with 7 bases separating them. This CDR3 is 13 amino acids long. Germline CDR1 and CDR2: MNHEY and SMNVEV (reference sequence). CDR3 region: CASREMSYNEQFF. The CDR3 DNA follows: TGTGCCAGCAGAGAGATGTCCTACAATGAGCAGTTCTTC.

The rearrangement joins TRBV28 to TRBJ2-2; 11 bases line up with TRBD2. The CDR3 is 16 amino acids. Germline CDR1 is MDHEN and CDR2 is SYDVKM. Trimming took 8 bases from V and 6 from J; bases not matched to a gene: 11. CDR3 loop: CASGKRLAGWPGELFF. Written as DNA, the CDR3 is TGTGCCAGCGGTAAAAGACTAGCGGGATGGCCCGGGGAGCTGTTTTTT.

J is TRBJ2-7 and V is TRBV6-4, with 9 bases lining up with TRBD1. After removal of 4 bases from V and 1 base from J, the junction contained 8 bases not matched to a gene. This CDR3 is built from 16 residues. Germline V gives CDR1 MRHNA, CDR2 SNTAGT. The CDR3 DNA reads TGTGCCAGCAGTGTCACGGGCGGACAGGGGTCCTACGAGCAGTACTTC. Translated, it gives CASSVTGGQGSYEQYF.

The CDR3 nucleotides read TGTGCCAGCAGTTCATTGGCAAGTGAGCAGTTCTTC. Translated, it gives CASSSLASEQFF. The chain carries TRBV28 and TRBJ2-1; D not certain. Germline CDR1 and CDR2: MDHEN and SYDVKM. V was cut by 4 bases and J by 9 bases, with 10 bases left in between. The CDR3 consists of 12 residues.

This clone was detected only a few times. The rearrangement joins TRBV18 to TRBJ1-1; tentatively, D is TRBD1 (5 bases). Deletions cut 3 bases from V and 0 bases from J, with 8 bases between. Germline-derived CDR1 and CDR2 are KGHSH and LQKENI. This CDR3 contains 14 residues. CDR3 sequence: CASSPQGLNTEAFF. Written as DNA, the CDR3 is TGTGCCAGCTCACCCCAGGGCCTGAACACTGAAGCTTTCTTT. Filled out from reference TRBV18 and TRBJ1-1, the complete variable domain reads NAGVMQNPRHLVRRRGQEARLRCSPMKGHSHVYWYRQLPEEGLKFMVYLQKENIIDESGMPKERFSAEFPKEGPSILRIQQVVRGDSAAYFCASSPQGLNTEAFFGQGTRLTVV.

The rearrangement joins TRBV14 to TRBJ1-2; 9 nucleotides match TRBD1. The trim removed 0 bases at V and 7 bases at J, leaving 12 bases unmatched. The CDR3 spans 17 residues. Germline V lookup: CDR1 SGHDN, CDR2 FVKESK. The CDR3 nucleotides are TGTGCCAGCAGCCAAGAGGCGGTAGGAACAGGGGGCCGTGGCTACACCTTC. Translated, it gives CASSQEAVGTGGRGYTF.

The chain links TRBV7-6 to TRBJ1-1, with 8 bases aligning to TRBD1. The CDR3 contains 13 residues. CDR1 is SGHVS, CDR2 FNYEAQ, per germline. The V and J ends lost 5 bases and 3 bases, in that order; junction bases with no gene match: 2. The CDR3 nucleotides read TGTGCCAGCAGCCCAGGGGGCTACACTGAAGCTTTCTTT. Translating it yields CASSPGGYTEAFF.

The rearrangement joins TRBV9 to TRBJ2-1; a possible D gene is TRBD2 (6 bases). Germline values: CDR1 SGDLS, CDR2 YYNGEE. CDR3 size: 14 residues. Trimming pared 7 bases from V and 4 bases from J, leaving 15 bases between. The CDR3 bases are TGTGCCAGCGAACGGGTTAGCGGTTACAATGAGCAGTTCTTC. Its translation: CASERVSGYNEQFF.

J is TRBJ2-2 and V is TRBV2; 11 positions agree with TRBD1. The length of the CDR3 is 19 residues. J was trimmed by 2 bases and V by 6 bases; bases with no gene match: 14. Per the germline V gene, CDR1 is SNHLY and CDR2 is FYNNEI. This CDR3 reads CASRFPAGQGGINTGELFF. The DNA for the CDR3 is TGTGCCAGCAGGTTCCCGGCGGGACAGGGGGGAATAAACACCGGGGAGCTGTTTTTT.

The chain uses TRBV7-9 and TRBJ2-3; maybe TRBD1 (5 bases). The germline V gene encodes CDR1 SEHNR and CDR2 FQNEAQ (reference sequence). This CDR3 comprises 15 residues. V lost 1 base to trimming and J lost 4 bases, with 12 bases between them. The CDR3 reads CASSLGQGLADTQYF. CDR3 bases: TGTGCCAGCAGCTTAGGGCAGGGTTTGGCAGATACGCAGTATTTT.

The chain links TRBV2 to TRBJ1-1; 7 bases line up with TRBD1. The CDR3 has 13 amino acids. V lost 11 bases to trimming and J lost 0 bases; unmatched junction nucleotides: 6. Germline assignment: CDR1 SNHLY and CDR2 FYNNEI. The CDR3 coding sequence is TGTGCCGGTACAGGGGCCCTGAACACTGAAGCTTTCTTT. The encoded protein is CAGTGALNTEAFF.

The chain is built from TRBV5-4 and TRBJ1-2; D remains unclear. This CDR3 region has 14 residues. The germline CDR1 and CDR2 sequences are SGHNT and YYREEE (reference sequence). V lost 0 bases and J 3 bases, leaving 9 bases between the germline ends. The CDR3 protein is CASSLGGAYYGYTF. CDR3 coding DNA: TGTGCCAGCAGCTTGGGGGGAGCATACTATGGCTACACCTTC.

V and J are TRBV6-5 and TRBJ1-2; tentatively, D is TRBD1 (6 bases). Germline CDR1 is MNHEY and CDR2 is SVGAGI. This CDR3 region has 12 residues. Trimming removed 9 bases from V and 5 bases from J, with 13 bases in between. The chain's CDR3 is CASYGGVYGYTF. In DNA, the CDR3 is TGTGCCAGTTATGGGGGCGTGTATGGCTACACCTTC.

The chain carries TRBV11-3 and TRBJ2-1; D gene uncertain. Germline loops: CDR1 SGHNT, CDR2 YENEEA. This CDR3 spans 14 amino acids. The V end was cut by 3 bases, the J end by 4 bases, with 10 bases between. The CDR3 loop reads CASSFFGPYNEQFF. The CDR3 nucleotides are TGTGCCAGCAGCTTTTTTGGGCCTTACAATGAGCAGTTCTTC. Complete variable domain (other parts from reference TRBV11-3 and TRBJ2-1): EAGVVQSPRYKIIEKKQPVAFWCNPISGHNTLYWYLQNLGQGPELLIRYENEEAVDDSQLPKDRFSAERLKGVDSTLKIQPAELGDSAVYLCASSFFGPYNEQFFGPGTRLTVL.

This clone came up once. The chain links TRBV19 to TRBJ2-3; 8 bases fit TRBD1. The germline V gene encodes CDR1 LNHDA and CDR2 SQIVND (reference sequence). This CDR3 spans 15 amino acids. Losses at the gene ends were 5 bases for V and 4 bases for J; bases not matched to a gene: 8. The CDR3 is CASSLWTGSADTQYF. CDR3 in DNA: TGTGCCAGTAGTTTATGGACAGGGAGCGCAGATACGCAGTATTTT. The variable domain in full, completed from reference TRBV19 and TRBJ2-3, reads DGGITQSPKYLFRKEGQNVTLSCEQNLNHDAMYWYRQDPGQGLRLIYYSQIVNDFQKGDIAEGYSVSREKKESFPLTVTSAQKNPTAFYLCASSLWTGSADTQYFGPGTRLTVL.

This sequence joins TRBV10-2 and TRBJ2-7; 7 nucleotides align to TRBD1. Germline V lookup: CDR1 WSHSY, CDR2 SAAADI. The CDR3 has 14 residues. V trimming: 7 bases; J trimming: 0 bases; junction bases outside the gene matches: 6. The CDR3 sequence: CASKVQGPSYEQYF. CDR3 DNA sequence: TGCGCCAGCAAGGTACAGGGGCCCTCCTACGAGCAGTACTTC.

The chain links TRBV5-1 to TRBJ2-3; D is unresolved. V was clipped by 0 bases and J by 1 base, with 12 bases between them. CDR3 length equals 16 residues. The V gene's germline CDR1 is SGHRS and CDR2 YFSETQ. The CDR3 coding sequence is TGCGCCAGCAGCTTGGGGATCGGAGACGGCACAGATACGCAGTATTTT. This encodes CASSLGIGDGTDTQYF.

In this sample, this clone turned up once. The chain joins TRBV7-3 to TRBJ2-7; tentative D call: TRBD2 (6 bases). Germline lookup yields CDR1 SGHTA and CDR2 FQGTGA. The CDR3 runs 15 residues. V lost 5 bases and J 2 bases, leaving 16 bases between the germline ends. CDR3 in amino acids: CASSSRAGITYEQYF. The CDR3 nucleotides are TGTGCCAGCAGCAGTAGGGCGGGGATAACCTACGAGCAGTACTTC.

The chain employs TRBV5-1 and TRBJ2-7; a weak D match, TRBD1 (6 bases). CDR1 is SGHRS and CDR2 is YFSETQ in the germline V gene. The CDR3 runs 15 residues. Between the trimmed V and J ends, which lost 5 bases and 5 bases, there was a span of 20 bases. CDR3 protein: CASRTQQGLNHEQYF. The CDR3 coding sequence is TGCGCCAGCAGAACACAACAGGGTCTTAACCACGAGCAGTACTTC.

The gene calls are TRBV10-3 and TRBJ2-5; D possibly corresponds to TRBD2 (7 bases). CDR3 length: 16 residues. Per the germline V gene, CDR1 is ENHRY and CDR2 is SYGVKD. V shed 10 bases and J shed 5 bases, with 26 bases lying between them. CDR3 in amino acids: CATGVGGQRREETQYF. The CDR3 nucleotides read TGTGCCACTGGGGTCGGGGGGCAGCGGCGTGAGGAGACCCAGTACTTC.

The chain uses TRBV21-1 and TRBJ2-7; TRBD1, the table's D call, was not compared with the DNA. TRBV21-1 is listed as a pseudogene. CDR3 length equals 13 residues. In DNA form, the CDR3 reads TGTGCCAGCAGCAAGCCCAGGGGCTACGAGCAGTACTTC. Its translation: CASSKPRGYEQYF.

The chain couples TRBV11-3 to TRBJ1-1; no reliable D call. The CDR3 runs 14 residues. Trimming shortened V by 1 base and J by 3 bases, and 9 bases separated the two germline ends. CDR1 is SGHNT, CDR2 YENEEA, per germline. The CDR3 here is CASSLAGDYTEAFF. CDR3 DNA sequence: TGTGCCAGCAGCTTAGCCGGAGACTACACTGAAGCTTTCTTT.

In this sample, this clone turned up a few times. The rearrangement uses TRBV19 and TRBJ1-5, with D possibly being TRBD1 (5 bases). Germline lookup yields CDR1 LNHDA and CDR2 SQIVND (reference sequence). This CDR3 is built from 12 residues. Trimming took off 5 bases at V and 6 bases at J, with 8 bases between the two ends. CDR3 coding DNA: TGTGCCAGTAGTGTGACAGTTCAGCCCCAGCATTTT. Its protein product is CASSVTVQPQHF.

The gene calls are TRBV14 and TRBJ2-5; 7 positions agree with TRBD1. V was clipped by 1 base and J by 9 bases; unmatched bases: 8. The CDR3 has 14 amino acids. Germline V lookup: CDR1 SGHDN, CDR2 FVKESK. This CDR3 reads CASSQVTGQSAQYF. Written as DNA, the CDR3 is TGTGCCAGCAGCCAAGTCACGGGACAGTCGGCCCAGTACTTC.

The genes are TRBV4-1 and TRBJ2-7; D ambiguous. The CDR3 has 13 residues. The germline V and J ends were trimmed by 3 bases and 5 bases, with 11 bases remaining between them. CDR1 and CDR2 (germline): MGHRA, YSYEKL. The CDR3 nucleotides are TGCGCCAGCAGCCAGGCAAAACCCAACGAGCAGTACTTC. Protein sequence: CASSQAKPNEQYF.

The V gene is TRBV2, the J gene TRBJ1-1; 7 nucleotides align to TRBD1. V gave up 0 bases and J gave up 4 bases; unmatched junction bases: 2. Per the germline V gene, CDR1 is SNHLY and CDR2 is FYNNEI. The CDR3 contains 14 residues. CDR3: CASSEAQGVTEAFF. The DNA for the CDR3 is TGTGCCAGCAGTGAAGCTCAGGGGGTCACTGAAGCTTTCTTT.